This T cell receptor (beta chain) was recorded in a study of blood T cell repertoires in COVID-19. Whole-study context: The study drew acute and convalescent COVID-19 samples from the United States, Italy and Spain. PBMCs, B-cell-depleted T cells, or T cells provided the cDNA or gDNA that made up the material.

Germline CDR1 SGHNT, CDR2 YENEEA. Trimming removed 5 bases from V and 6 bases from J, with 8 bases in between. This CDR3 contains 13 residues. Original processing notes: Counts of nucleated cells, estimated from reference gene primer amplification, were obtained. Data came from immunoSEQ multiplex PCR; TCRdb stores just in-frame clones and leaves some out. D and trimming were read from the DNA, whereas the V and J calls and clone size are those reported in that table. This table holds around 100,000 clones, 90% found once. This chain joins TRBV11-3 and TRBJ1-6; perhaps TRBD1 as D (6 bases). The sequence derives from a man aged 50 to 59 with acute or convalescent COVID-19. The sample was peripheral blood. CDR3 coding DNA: TGTGCCAGCAGCCTACAGGGTAATTCACCCCTCCACTTT. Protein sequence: CASSLQGNSPLHF.